The 8 T cell receptor beta chains reported below all come from one sample, sequenced in a study of tumor-infiltrating lymphocytes in oesophageal squamous cell carcinoma. One entry per CDR3 protein results from TCRdb running MiXCR on the PCR reads. The sample carries 20,000 to 25,000 distinct CDR3 sequences, 30% to 40% recorded once. The sample was esophageal tumor tissue. These receptors came from a male donor with esophageal squamous cell carcinoma.

This chain uses TRBV18 with TRBJ1-6; TRBD1 agrees at 8 bases. The ends lost 1 base at V and 8 bases at J; junction bases unmatched: 4. Germline values: CDR1 KGHSH, CDR2 LQKENI. The CDR3 consists of 15 residues. The CDR3 region has the DNA TGTGCCAGCTCACCACGACAGGGGCTCGATTCACCCCTCCACTTT. This codes for CASSPRQGLDSPLHF.

This sequence joins TRBV28 and TRBJ2-5; 9 bases are a match to TRBD2. The J call is uncertain, as TRBJ2-7 better fits the DNA end. Germline assignment: CDR1 MDHEN and CDR2 SYDVKM. CDR3 length: 14 residues. The CDR3: CASTYSGSGYEQYF. The DNA for the CDR3 is TGTGCCAGCACTTATAGCGGGAGCGGCTACGAGCAGTACTTC.

The chain carries TRBV10-2 and TRBJ1-5, with D possibly being TRBD1 (5 bases). Trimming took 10 bases from V and 6 from J, leaving 16 bases between them. This CDR3 comprises 13 residues. Germline V lookup: CDR1 WSHSY, CDR2 SAAADI. In DNA form, the CDR3 reads TGCGCCACCATTTTCGGGGGTCCTCAGCCCCAGCATTTT. Translating gives CATIFGGPQPQHF.

The J gene is TRBJ2-5, the V gene TRBV7-6; TRBD2 aligns across 16 bases. The CDR3 covers 17 residues. CDR1 SGHVS and CDR2 FNYEAQ come from the germline V gene. Unmatched junction bases numbered 5, after V lost 5 bases and J lost 2 bases. The CDR3 DNA sequence: TGTGCCAGCAGCCCGGGACTAGCGGGAGGGAAACAAGAGACCCAGTACTTC. It yields the protein CASSPGLAGGKQETQYF.

This clonotype is judged medium-sized. The chain links TRBV7-3 to TRBJ2-7, with D hard to call. This CDR3 has 13 amino acids. CDR1 is SGHTA, CDR2 FQGTGA, per germline. Trimming removed 0 bases from V and 1 base from J, with 4 bases in between. The CDR3 DNA is TGTGCCAGCAGCTTAACCCAATCCTACGAGCAGTACTTC. The encoded protein is CASSLTQSYEQYF.

This clonotype was counted ten times or more. One base away lies a much larger clone, so this may be a sequencing read error. V gene TRBV7-8 combines with J gene TRBJ2-7; 7 nucleotides line up with TRBD1. This CDR3 comprises 18 residues. Germline-derived CDR1 and CDR2 are SGHVS and FQNEAQ. The junction had 15 bases not matched to a gene; V was cut back by 1 base and J by 3 bases. CDR3 bases: TGTGCCAGCAGCTTAGGACAGGGAATTGTGGTCCGCCTCTACGAGCAGTACTTC. Protein product: CASSLGQGIVVRLYEQYF.

With regard to this clonotype: Because the CDR3 is missing its conserved closing phenylalanine or tryptophan, this is likely a read error. It is unclear where the CDR3 begins or ends on the DNA, so no DNA is shown, and the CDR3 is as TCRdb lists it. This chain joins TRBV4-2 and TRBJ2-5; the D call TRBD2 from the table was never checked on the DNA. 17 amino acids form the CDR3, both terminal residues included. Germline-derived CDR1 and CDR2 are LGHNA and YNFKEQ. The CDR3 sequence: CASSPFRQGGSPLHFGN.

Relative to its sample, this clonotype is medium-sized. The gene calls are TRBV12-3 or TRBV12-4 and TRBJ2-1; D is unresolved. This CDR3 region has 13 residues. V lost 7 bases and J 6 bases, leaving 13 bases between the germline ends. The DNA of the CDR3 is TGTGCCAGCACTCCTGGGCTCCTCAATGAGCAGTTCTTC. This translates into CASTPGLLNEQFF.